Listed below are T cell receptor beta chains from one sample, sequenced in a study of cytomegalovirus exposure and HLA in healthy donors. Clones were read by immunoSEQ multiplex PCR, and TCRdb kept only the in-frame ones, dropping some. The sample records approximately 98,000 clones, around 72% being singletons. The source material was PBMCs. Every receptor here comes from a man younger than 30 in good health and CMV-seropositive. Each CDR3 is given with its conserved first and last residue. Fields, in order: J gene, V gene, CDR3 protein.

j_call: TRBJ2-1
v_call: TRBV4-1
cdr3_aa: CASSSTLGLAGGNEQFF

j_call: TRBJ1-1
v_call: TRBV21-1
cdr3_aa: CASSSPAGASTEAFF

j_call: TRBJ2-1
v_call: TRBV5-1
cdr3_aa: CASSLSYEQFF

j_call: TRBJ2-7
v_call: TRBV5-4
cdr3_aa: CASSFDRYEQYF

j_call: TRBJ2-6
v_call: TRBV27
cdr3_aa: CASSLGRGTPGANVLTF

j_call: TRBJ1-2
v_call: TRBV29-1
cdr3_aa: CSVGRSGDGYTF

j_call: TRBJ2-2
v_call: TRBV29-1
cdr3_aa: CSVEDFDSNTGELFF

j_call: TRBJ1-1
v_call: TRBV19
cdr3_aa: CASTTTGNTEAFF

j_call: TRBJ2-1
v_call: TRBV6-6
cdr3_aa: CASSQTGTGSYNEQFF

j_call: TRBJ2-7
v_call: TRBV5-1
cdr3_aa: CASSGQGSYEQYF

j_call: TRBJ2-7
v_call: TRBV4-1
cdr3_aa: CASSPGQGSSYEQYF